Listed below are T cell receptor beta chains from one sample, sequenced in a study of T cell changes during pregnancy in multiple sclerosis. Only in-frame clones appear in the TCRdb table, and some are missing; sequencing was by immunoSEQ multiplex PCR. The data show roughly 59,000 clones, approximately 89% seen once. Here the sequenced sample was peripheral blood, taken in the third trimester of pregnancy. The receptor source for this set is a female donor in good health, enrolled as a control in a pregnancy study. CDR3s include the opening cysteine and the closing phenylalanine or tryptophan. D genes are given only for firm matches.

d_gene: .
j_gene: TRBJ2-2
v_gene: TRBV19
CDR3aa: CASSPGTNTGELFF

d_gene: TRBD1
j_gene: TRBJ1-4
v_gene: TRBV7-2
CDR3aa: CASSSPGQVNEKLFF

d_gene: .
j_gene: TRBJ1-3
v_gene: TRBV29-1
CDR3aa: CSVVWGAGNTIYF

d_gene: TRBD1
j_gene: TRBJ2-5
v_gene: TRBV7-9
CDR3aa: CASRPRTGQETQYF

d_gene: TRBD1
j_gene: TRBJ1-3
v_gene: TRBV6-1
CDR3aa: CASSDVRGSGNTIYF

d_gene: .
j_gene: TRBJ2-2
v_gene: TRBV28
CDR3aa: CASSGFHTGELFF

d_gene: .
j_gene: TRBJ2-5
v_gene: TRBV7-8
CDR3aa: CASRPPGETQYF

d_gene: .
j_gene: TRBJ1-5
v_gene: TRBV6-1
CDR3aa: CASYTPGYSNQPQHF

d_gene: .
j_gene: TRBJ2-5
v_gene: TRBV7-9
CDR3aa: CASSSGLEETQYF

d_gene: TRBD1
j_gene: TRBJ2-3
v_gene: TRBV4-1
CDR3aa: CASSSRPGQTSTDTQYF

d_gene: .
j_gene: TRBJ2-7
v_gene: TRBV7-8
CDR3aa: CASSSTRTYEQYF